These 12 T cell receptor beta chains were all obtained from the same sample, sequenced in a study of cytomegalovirus exposure and HLA in healthy donors. 13 Jbeta primers and 60 Vbeta primers were used for the PCR. TCRdb's copy holds only in-frame clones and misses some; the assay was immunoSEQ multiplex PCR. The profile shows under 150,000 clones, about 84% of them singletons. The source material was PBMCs. These receptors were collected from a woman between 40 and 50 years old in good health and CMV-seropositive.

The chain carries TRBV4-1 and TRBJ2-2; D possibly corresponds to TRBD1 (5 bases). V was trimmed by 4 bases and J by 5 bases, leaving 14 bases between them. The CDR3 contains 15 residues. CDR1 is MGHRA and CDR2 is YSYEKL in the germline V gene. CDR3 in amino acids: CASSLLGLRTGELFF. The CDR3 DNA reads TGCGCCAGCAGCCTCTTGGGGCTTCGGACCGGGGAGCTGTTTTTT.

This chain joins TRBV27 and TRBJ1-4, with 9 bases matching TRBD1. CDR1 and CDR2 from the germline V gene are MNHEY and SMNVEV (reference sequence). With V trimmed by 2 bases and J by 4 bases, 14 bases remained unmatched. This CDR3 comprises 19 residues. The chain's CDR3 is CASSLSAGQGLPHNEKLFF. The CDR3 nucleotides are TGTGCCAGCAGTTTAAGCGCCGGACAGGGGCTTCCCCATAATGAAAAACTGTTTTTT.

The V and J genes are TRBV19 and TRBJ1-2, with a tentative D call TRBD1 (5 bases). The germline CDR1 and CDR2 sequences are LNHDA and SQIVND (reference sequence). V lost 6 bases and J lost 5, with 13 bases in between. The CDR3 sequence is 13 residues long. The CDR3 reads CASSVRVYYGYTF. The CDR3 DNA reads TGTGCCAGTAGCGTCAGGGTGTATTATGGCTACACCTTC.

This clone was counted a single time. This chain uses TRBV5-1 with TRBJ2-2, with TRBD1 matching 8 bases. J gave up 0 bases and V 5 bases, and 0 bases lay outside the gene matches. There are 14 residues in the CDR3. Germline V gene lookup returns CDR1 SGHRS and CDR2 YFSETQ. Here the CDR3 DNA reads TGCGCCAGCAGGACAGGGGCGAACACCGGGGAGCTGTTTTTT. It codes for CASRTGANTGELFF.

Only one count was recorded for this clone. The chain couples TRBV5-1 to TRBJ1-1, with 8 bases aligning to TRBD1. The CDR3 runs 16 residues. CDR1 and CDR2 (germline): SGHRS, YFSETQ. The V and J ends lost 6 bases and 0 bases, in that order; junction bases with no gene match: 10. Here the CDR3 DNA reads TGCGCCAGCAAATCCGGGACAGGAGCCATGAACACTGAAGCTTTCTTT. It encodes CASKSGTGAMNTEAFF. The whole variable domain, remainder taken from reference TRBV5-1 and TRBJ1-1, is KAGVTQTPRYLIKTRGQQVTLSCSPISGHRSVSWYQQTPGQGLQFLFEYFSETQRNKGNFPGRFSGRQFSNSRSEMNVSTLELGDSALYLCASKSGTGAMNTEAFFGQGTRLTVV.

The chain couples TRBV2 to TRBJ1-1, with D perhaps TRBD1 (6 bases). There are 15 residues in the CDR3. Germline CDR1 is SNHLY and CDR2 is FYNNEI. With 8 bases removed from V and 2 bases from J, the gap between germline ends came to 18 bases. CDR3: CASRWVPTGNTEAFF. For the CDR3, the DNA is TGTGCCAGCCGCTGGGTCCCGACAGGTAACACTGAAGCTTTCTTT. The full variable domain, completed using reference TRBV2 and TRBJ1-1, is EPEVTQTPSHQVTQMGQEVILRCVPISNHLYFYWYRQILGQKVEFLVSFYNNEISEKSEIFDDQFSVERPDGSNFTLKIRSTKLEDSAMYFCASRWVPTGNTEAFFGQGTRLTVV.

Only a few counts were recorded for this clone. The genes are TRBV21-1 and TRBJ2-3; the table's D call TRBD2 went unverified against the DNA. TRBV21-1 is given as a pseudogene. This CDR3 is 17 amino acids long. CDR3 DNA sequence: TGTGCCAGCAGCAAAGATGGGACTAGCGGAGGTACAGATACGCAGTATTTT. This gives the protein CASSKDGTSGGTDTQYF.

The CDR3 protein is CASSPGGPPDTQYF. The CDR3 DNA sequence: TGTGCCAGCAGCCCGGGGGGCCCCCCAGATACGCAGTATTTT. The chain recombines TRBV5-4 with TRBJ2-3, with D possibly being TRBD2 (7 bases). V was clipped by 4 bases and J by 4 bases, with 13 bases between them. The CDR3 covers 14 residues. CDR1 is SGHNT and CDR2 is YYREEE in the germline V gene (reference sequence). The full variable domain, completed using reference TRBV5-4 and TRBJ2-3, is ETGVTQSPTHLIKTRGQQVTLRCSSQSGHNTVSWYQQALGQGPQFIFQYYREEENGRGNFPPRFSGLQFPNYSSELNVNALELDDSALYLCASSPGGPPDTQYFGPGTRLTVL.

CDR3 sequence: CASSFADLFIYQPQHF. The CDR3 DNA sequence: TGTGCCAGCAGTTTTGCAGATCTCTTTATTTATCAGCCCCAGCATTTT. The V call is TRBV28, the J call TRBJ1-5; D gene uncertain. The CDR3 has 16 residues. The V end lost 3 bases, the J end lost 5 bases, and 17 bases lay between the germline ends. Germline V CDR1 and CDR2: MDHEN, SYDVKM.

This chain connects TRBV20-1 to TRBJ1-1, with D hard to call. The CDR3 contains 11 residues. The V and J ends lost 7 bases and 1 base respectively, with 7 bases between them. Germline loops: CDR1 DFQATT, CDR2 SNEGSKA (reference sequence). This chain's CDR3 is CSGMANTEAFF. The CDR3 nucleotides are TGCAGTGGTATGGCGAACACTGAAGCTTTCTTT.

This chain links TRBV5-1 with TRBJ2-3; 13 nucleotides line up with TRBD2. The CDR3 is 16 amino acids. V was pared by 4 bases and J by 5 bases, with 7 bases of the junction left unmatched. The V gene's germline CDR1 is SGHRS and CDR2 YFSETQ. The CDR3 loop is CASSLGLAGEVDTQYF. CDR3 nucleotides: TGCGCCAGCAGCCTTGGACTAGCGGGAGAGGTAGATACGCAGTATTTT.

The rearrangement uses TRBV29-1 and TRBJ1-4, with D perhaps TRBD1 (6 bases). The CDR3 consists of 13 residues. Germline CDR1 SQVTM, CDR2 ANQGSEA. The V end was cut by 4 bases, the J end by 6 bases, with 12 bases between. The CDR3 spells CSVVGGADEKLFF. The CDR3 nucleotides are TGCAGCGTTGTAGGGGGTGCTGATGAAAAACTGTTTTTT.